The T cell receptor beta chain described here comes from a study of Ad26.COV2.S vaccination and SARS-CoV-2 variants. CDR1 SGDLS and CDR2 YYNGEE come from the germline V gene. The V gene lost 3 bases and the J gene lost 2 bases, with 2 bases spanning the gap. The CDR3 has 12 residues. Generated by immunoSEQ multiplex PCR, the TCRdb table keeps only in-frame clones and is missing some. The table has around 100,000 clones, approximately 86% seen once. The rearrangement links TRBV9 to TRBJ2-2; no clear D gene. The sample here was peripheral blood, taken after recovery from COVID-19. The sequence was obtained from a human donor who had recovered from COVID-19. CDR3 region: CASSANTGELFF. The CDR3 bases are TGTGCCAGCAGCGCAAACACCGGGGAGCTGTTTTTT.